This section outlines one TCR beta chain sequence together with its context. As yet, its antigen is unknown. The data belong to a study of cytomegalovirus exposure and HLA in healthy donors. In the study overall: Early release data held about 85 million unique TCRs from HLA-typed donors. Study-wide results and caveats: Accounts indicate the classifier identified cytomegalovirus status with strong specificity and sensitivity.

Use of 60 Vbeta and 13 Jbeta primers characterized the PCR. Assay used: immunoSEQ multiplex PCR; TCRdb lists only in-frame clones, some missing. The sample contains fewer than 300,000 clones, roughly 89% of which appear only once. Germline V gives CDR1 SGHRS, CDR2 YFSETQ. V lost 0 bases and J lost 8, with 8 bases in between. The CDR3 contains 12 residues. The specimen sequenced was PBMCs. This sequence originates from a man aged 35-49 years in good health and CMV-seropositive. The V and J genes are TRBV5-1 and TRBJ1-2; D not certain. The CDR3 DNA sequence: TGCGCCAGCAGCTTGGACGTGCGGGGCTACACCTTC. Protein sequence: CASSLDVRGYTF.